These 18 T cell receptor beta chains came from one sample sequenced in a study of graft-versus-host responses after intestinal transplantation (dated by TCRdb to the early 2020s). The antigens for these receptors are not known. The protocol used for the library was the immunoSEQ multiplex PCR assay. The table was pulled from immuneACCESS by TCRdb, which kept in-frame rearrangements only. Such tables lose some clones; where checked, under half of the loss comes from unresolved V genes, and the rest has no known cause. This sample is represented by under 130,000 clones; roughly 93% of them were singletons. In total, the top ten clones hold 0.95% to 1.5% of the sample. Interpreted using the paper, the time point label stands for: cells obtained before transplantation from donor or recipient. Here the sequenced sample was unstimulated CD8+ T cells sorted from spleen or lymph node cells, taken before intestinal transplant. These receptors were obtained from a human donor who received an intestinal transplant.

The V and J genes are TRBV5-5 and TRBJ2-7; D gene ambiguous. Trimming removed 4 bases from V and 4 bases from J, with 12 bases in between. Looked up from germline, CDR1 is SGHKS and CDR2 is YYEKEE (reference sequence). The CDR3 contains 13 residues. The CDR3 sequence is CASSLPLAYEQYF. CDR3 coding DNA: TGTGCCAGCAGCCTCCCGTTGGCTTACGAGCAGTACTTC.

This clone was detected only a few times. The CDR3 sequence is CASSPGVGYEQYF. CDR3 nucleotides: TGTGCCAGCAGTCCGGGTGTAGGCTACGAGCAGTACTTC. V gene TRBV6-5 combines with J gene TRBJ2-7; D gene uncertain. The germline V gene encodes CDR1 MNHEY and CDR2 SVGAGI. The CDR3 is 13 amino acids. Trimming took 5 bases from V and 3 from J, leaving 11 bases between them.

The CDR3 DNA follows: TGCAGCGTGATCGGACTAGCGGCCCCTTCCTACGAGCAGTACTTC. Translating it yields CSVIGLAAPSYEQYF. V gene TRBV29-1 combines with J gene TRBJ2-7; 10 nucleotides line up with TRBD2. V shed 6 bases, J shed 1 base, and the junction held 9 bases outside the gene matches. The germline V gene encodes CDR1 SQVTM and CDR2 ANQGSEA. This CDR3 is built from 15 residues.

This chain connects TRBV6-1 to TRBJ1-1, with D uncertain. V lost 5 bases and J 5 bases, leaving 6 bases between the germline ends. Germline CDR1 and CDR2: MNHNS and SASEGT. The CDR3 runs to 11 residues. Here the CDR3 reads CASSKGTEAFF. CDR3 nucleotides: TGTGCCAGCAGTAAGGGAACTGAAGCTTTCTTT.

V is TRBV19 and J is TRBJ2-7; the match to TRBD2 covers 14 bases. J lost 6 bases, V lost 5 bases, and 3 bases had no gene match. The length of the CDR3 is 14 residues. Germline V gene sequence: CDR1 LNHDA, CDR2 SQIVND (reference sequence). As DNA, the CDR3 is TGTGCCAGTAGTTGGACTAGCGGGGGGAGCGAGCAGTACTTC. Its translation: CASSWTSGGSEQYF.

The chain combines TRBV6-6 with TRBJ2-7, with 8 bases that match TRBD2. This CDR3 has 16 residues. Unmatched junction bases numbered 18, after V lost 2 bases and J lost 12 bases. Germline assignment: CDR1 MNHNY and CDR2 SVGAGI (reference sequence). The CDR3, as DNA: TGTGCCAGCAGTTACCTACCCACGACTAGCGCGGGACCAACGTACTTC. It translates to CASSYLPTTSAGPTYF.

The chain has TRBV6-5 and TRBJ2-5; 7 positions match TRBD2. Germline lookup yields CDR1 MNHEY and CDR2 SVGAGI. The length of the CDR3 is 15 residues. The junction had 13 bases not matched to a gene; V was cut back by 7 bases and J by 5 bases. The CDR3 region has the DNA TGTGCCAGCAATCAAGCGGGATACCCTGGGGAGACCCAGTACTTC. It codes for CASNQAGYPGETQYF.

The gene calls are TRBV7-9 and TRBJ2-1; no reliable D call. The CDR3 contains 11 residues. CDR1 SEHNR and CDR2 FQNEAQ come from the germline V gene (reference sequence). The V gene lost 5 bases and the J gene lost 8 bases, with 7 bases spanning the gap. The CDR3 reads CASSASYEQFF. CDR3 nucleotides: TGTGCCAGCAGCGCGTCATATGAGCAGTTCTTC.

The V gene is TRBV13, the J gene TRBJ2-5; the D gene is possibly TRBD1 (5 bases). The J call may be faulty, since TRBJ2-7 better matches the DNA end. The germline V gene has CDR1 PRHDT and CDR2 FYEKMQ (reference sequence). The CDR3 sequence is 15 residues long. CDR3 sequence reads: CASSFGGQGLYEQYF. DNA for the CDR3: TGTGCCAGCAGCTTCGGTGGTCAGGGCCTCTACGAGCAGTACTTC.

This clone was recorded only once. The CDR3 protein is CASSLNSEIYEQYF. CDR3 in DNA: TGTGCCAGCAGCTTAAACAGCGAGATCTACGAGCAGTACTTC. The genes are TRBV13 and TRBJ2-7; D is undetermined. Germline V lookup: CDR1 PRHDT, CDR2 FYEKMQ (reference sequence). Trimming took off 2 bases at V and 3 bases at J, with 11 bases between the two ends. The length of the CDR3 is 14 residues.

J is TRBJ2-6 and V is TRBV25-1; D is ambiguous. V lost 7 bases to trimming and J lost 0 bases, with 7 bases between them. CDR3 length: 14 residues. Germline-derived CDR1 and CDR2 are MGHDK and SYGVNS. Here the CDR3 DNA reads TGTGCCAGCAAAAAGACCTCTGGGGCCAACGTCCTGACTTTC. It encodes CASKKTSGANVLTF.

The rearrangement uses TRBV7-9 and TRBJ1-1, with a possible D match to TRBD1 (6 bases). The CDR3 consists of 15 residues. The V gene lost 1 base and the J gene lost 0 bases, with 9 bases spanning the gap. CDR1 is SEHNR and CDR2 is FQNEAQ in the germline V gene (reference sequence). As DNA, the CDR3 is TGTGCCAGCAGCTTAGACAGGGCCCTGAACACTGAAGCTTTCTTT. It translates to CASSLDRALNTEAFF.

This chain links TRBV4-1 with TRBJ1-3, with D unclear. Germline assignment: CDR1 MGHRA and CDR2 YSYEKL. Trimming left V 2 bases short and J 4 bases short, with 3 bases between. CDR3 length: 12 residues. The CDR3 coding sequence is TGCGCCAGCAGCCAACCCGGAAACACCATATATTTT. This encodes CASSQPGNTIYF.

The chain combines TRBV7-9 with TRBJ2-3; D is unclear. The germline V gene has CDR1 SEHNR and CDR2 FQNEAQ (reference sequence). The CDR3 is 12 amino acids. Between the trimmed V and J ends, which lost 1 base and 3 bases, there was a span of 2 bases. CDR3 coding DNA: TGTGCCAGCAGCTTAGGGACAGATACGCAGTATTTT. Its translation: CASSLGTDTQYF.

This sequence joins TRBV9 and TRBJ2-2; D unclear. V was pared by 6 bases and J by 5 bases, with 11 bases between. CDR3 size: 13 residues. Germline CDR1 SGDLS, CDR2 YYNGEE. The CDR3 coding sequence is TGTGCCAGCACGGAGAGTGGGACCGGGGAGCTGTTTTTT. This codes for CASTESGTGELFF.

The J gene is TRBJ1-1, the V gene TRBV29-1, with D maybe TRBD1 (5 bases). Germline-derived CDR1 and CDR2 are SQVTM and ANQGSEA. The length of the CDR3 is 14 residues. Trimming took 7 bases from V and 3 from J, leaving 18 bases between them. This chain's CDR3 is CSANPGYADTEAFF. The CDR3 DNA is TGCAGCGCCAATCCAGGGTACGCGGACACTGAAGCTTTCTTT.

The rearrangement uses TRBV27 and TRBJ2-2, with 8 bases identical to TRBD1. Germline V lookup: CDR1 MNHEY, CDR2 SMNVEV (reference sequence). The CDR3 has 13 residues. V lost 5 bases and J lost 6; bases outside the gene matches: 2. The CDR3 reads CASSRQGPGELFF. The CDR3 nucleotides read TGTGCCAGCAGTCGACAGGGGCCCGGGGAGCTGTTTTTT.

J is TRBJ1-4 and V is TRBV9; D may be TRBD1 (6 bases). V gave up 3 bases and J gave up 7 bases, with 13 bases separating them. The CDR3 is 14 amino acids. Germline V gene data show CDR1 as SGDLS and CDR2 as YYNGEE. CDR3 residues: CASSAEQGGEKLFF. The CDR3 DNA is TGTGCCAGCAGCGCGGAACAGGGAGGTGAAAAACTGTTTTTT.